A selection of T cell receptor beta chains follows, all from one sample in a study of PD-L1 blockade in urothelial cancer. The repertoire was sequenced with immunoSEQ multiplex PCR; TCRdb's copy has only in-frame clones and lacks some. Of fewer than 45,000 clones listed, over 75% are singletons. This specimen was PBMCs, taken around atezolizumab (anti-PD-L1) treatment. These receptors were taken from a donor aged 40 or over with urothelial cancer. Both conserved end residues are trimmed from each CDR3. Fields, in order: clone size, J gene, V gene, CDR3 protein. Clone sizes are given selectively: once, few, many, or a class where the clone is expanded.

NA TRBJ2-7 TRBV7-2 ASSSSGISYEQY
NA TRBJ2-5 TRBV5-1 ASSFPRSRGNGQY
once TRBJ2-1 TRBV5-4 ASSPRLAADNEQF
NA TRBJ2-1 TRBV5-1 ASSSTGSGQGGQF
NA TRBJ2-1 TRBV27 ASSLGASSYNEQF
NA TRBJ2-1 TRBV19 ASSRNRDEQF
NA TRBJ1-2 TRBV11-3 ASSKEGYYGYT
NA TRBJ2-7 TRBV11-3 ASSSQTPGTAGEQY
NA TRBJ2-3 TRBV18 ASSPRAGWDTQY
NA TRBJ1-1 TRBV19 ASSIAVNTEAF
NA TRBJ2-7 TRBV7-9 ASSTPTGTARGEQY
NA TRBJ2-7 TRBV28 ASSATGEVYEQY
NA TRBJ2-1 TRBV7-3 ASSPSRQGFEQF
NA TRBJ2-1 TRBV9 ASSVATGRAYNEQF
few TRBJ2-1 TRBV4-1 ASSQAASGRVGNEQF
NA TRBJ2-3 TRBV5-5 ASSFGDRVGADTQY
once TRBJ2-3 TRBV6-5 ASSTRGSGRN
NA TRBJ2-1 TRBV2 ASRPWGDEQF
NA TRBJ1-5 TRBV27 ASSLMALGNQPQH
few TRBJ1-2 TRBV7-2 ASSTMQGAHGYT
NA TRBJ2-3 TRBV18 ASSPRGRATDTQY
NA TRBJ1-4 TRBV4-2 ASSQDRREKLF
few TRBJ2-1 TRBV7-3 ASSLSLAAYNEQF
NA TRBJ1-5 TRBV2 ASSRDRGNQPQH
NA TRBJ2-1 TRBV4-1 ASSQPSRGSGIPNEQF
NA TRBJ2-7 TRBV21-1 ASITEGGGTYEQY
NA TRBJ1-5 TRBV6-6 ASSPVESNQPQH
NA TRBJ2-5 TRBV7-3 ASSLAGGGETQY
NA TRBJ2-2 TRBV5-1 ASSLLAGGLQNTGELF
NA TRBJ2-3 TRBV29-1 STGTGGADTQY
once TRBJ1-2 TRBV5-6 ASSLGGAVIFLYGYT
NA TRBJ1-5 TRBV4-3 ASSQGGEYSNQPQH
NA TRBJ1-5 TRBV27 ASRRRGQGQPQH
NA TRBJ1-3 TRBV5-1 ASSLGQNSGNTIY
NA TRBJ1-3 TRBV6-5 ASSYAAVSGNTIY
NA TRBJ2-3 TRBV7-8 ASSLQGNTDTQY
NA TRBJ2-2 TRBV19 ASSIRGQRGSGELF
NA TRBJ2-5 TRBV4-1 ASSLSGEETQY
NA TRBJ2-5 TRBV18 ASSPGARQETQY
few TRBJ2-2 TRBV11-3 ASSSFGQSAGELF
once TRBJ1-3 TRBV5-1 ASSLEGQHSGNTIY
NA TRBJ1-1 TRBV5-1 ASSPLPDRASTEAF